Reported below is one TCR beta chain. The deep-level immunoSEQ assay was used. For sorted subsets, approximately 200 ng DNA per replicate equaled roughly 30,000 T cell genomes. Repertoires were generated with immunoSEQ multiplex PCR, while TCRdb's copy carries only in-frame clones and drops some. The sample consists of over 2 million clones, 95% of them appearing once. This entry belongs to a study of shared clonotypes between healthy human individuals. This CDR3 spans 11 amino acids. In germline, CDR1 is SGHDT, CDR2 YYEEEE. Trimming left V 6 bases short and J 4 bases short, with 5 bases between. The source of this sequence is a man younger than 30 in good health. The sequenced sample consisted of naive CD4+ T cells sorted from blood. The subset here: CD45RA+ positively selected. This rearrangement joins TRBV5-6 to TRBJ2-1, with D unresolved. CDR3 in DNA: TGTGCCAGCAACCAGTACAATGAGCAGTTCTTC. Protein: CASNQYNEQFF.